Sequencing of this T cell receptor (beta chain) was carried out in a study of control samples from healthy donors and cancer patients. The table came from immunoSEQ multiplex PCR; TCRdb's copy has only in-frame clones and leaves some out. The table shows under 55,000 clones, with about four fifths occurring only once. This TCR was sampled from a man aged 65-85 years in good health. The specimen sequenced was blood.

The CDR3 DNA reads as TGTGCCAGCAGCTCCAGACAGGAGCCCTATAATTCACCCCTCCACTTT. As protein: CASSSRQEPYNSPLHF. The chain recombines TRBV5-6 with TRBJ1-6, with a possible D match to TRBD1 (6 bases). Germline assignment: CDR1 SGHDT and CDR2 YYEEEE. This CDR3 is built from 16 residues. Trimming took 3 bases from V and 2 from J, leaving 12 bases between them.